This T cell receptor (beta chain) was identified during a study of blood T cells in healthy people across ages (dated by TCRdb to the mid-2010s). Background for the entire study: In model experiments, template switching captured roughly one uniquely barcoded TCR beta cDNA molecule for every two T cells. Using deep sequencing normalized with unique cDNA molecular identifiers, the study measured how TCR beta repertoire diversity changes with age. Donors were grouped into four age groups: young (average about 15 years), middle-aged (over 35), aged (approximately 67) and long-lived (less than 85). To avoid experimental bias, donors of different ages were spread randomly across the sequencing lanes. Two additional independent replicas of 1 million unique cDNA reads from the same blood draw were analyzed for two donors (one aged 18 to 30 and one aged 80 or older).

Donors were roughly 40 systemically healthy Caucasian individuals from Russia aged 6 to 90 years. Ten milliliters of peripheral blood were drawn from each donor into EDTA-treated Vacutainer tubes. Ficoll-Paque density-gradient centrifugation was used to isolate PBMCs, with at least 7 million obtained per sample. Total RNA was extracted from PBMCs with Trizol reagent, with at least 5.5 micrograms obtained per sample. For every donor, an aliquot of PBMCs went through flow cytometry to measure the percentages of naive CD45RAhigh/CD27high T cells. The germline V gene yields SGHVS for CDR1 and FNYEAQ for CDR2. The CDR3 runs 16 amino acids, cysteine and phenylalanine included. The sequence is cut down to CDR3 DNA, 48 bases in frame from base 1. The paper as a whole reports these results and caveats: Since profiling was done on bulk unsorted PBMCs, naive and antigen-experienced compartments could not be conclusively compared. Estimates of total diversity based on one million sequenced T cells were regarded as lower bounds and as underestimates. Because donor CMV infection status was unknown, age-related changes in expanded clonotypes were potentially confounded. Compared with the aged group, the long-lived group had more naive CD4+ T cells, fewer expanded clones and increased TCR diversity, a pattern suggesting age selection. A strong correlation was found between observed TCR beta diversity and the percentage of naive T cells measured by flow cytometry. Observed TCR beta diversity per million T cells fell roughly linearly with age, and a significant reduction was already apparent by age around 39.

The library relied on 5' RACE. The listed sequencing device is Illumina HiSeq 2500. A second PCR of roughly 7 to 11 cycles was performed with a sample-barcoded 5' primer and a J-beta primer mix. A template-switch 5' adaptor carrying 12 random nucleotides introduced a unique molecular identifier onto each TCR beta cDNA molecule. Each sample yielded at least 3 million CDR3-containing paired-end reads. First-strand cDNA was synthesized from all RNA with the Mint cDNA synthesis kit, primed by a TRBC-specific oligonucleotide. Following uracil-DNA glycosylase treatment, a first 18-cycle PCR with universal primers M1SS and BC2_uni_R was performed on all cDNA. In the authors' own workflow: For normalization, 1 million high-quality reads were randomly selected from each sample, with every read carrying a distinct molecular identifier. Instead of being binned into consensus sequences, reads with shared molecular identifiers were discarded. MiTCR, run with a Q25 quality threshold and the strictest error-elimination algorithm, handled CDR3 identification, clonotype clustering and error correction. A nonparametric unseen species model with Euler transformation was used to estimate a lower bound on total TCR beta diversity. TCRdb handled the public reads itself, with Q25 trimming in fastp and clone calling in MiXCR, and kept productive beta chains. Rows matching on CDR3 protein sequence are summarized as one entry with the most common DNA and genes. What appears here as the V and J calls and clone size reflects TCRdb's work, not the paper's. This sample holds 950,000 to 1,200,000 distinct CDR3 sequences; 35% to 45% were observed only once. The ten largest clones take up around 13% of the sample.

This clonotype was counted a single time. This clone's antigen is unknown. The junction departs from germline at one end; a sequencing error may be responsible. This TCR came from a man aged 18 to 35 in good health. The sequenced sample consisted of blood. The chain uses TRBV7-6 and TRBJ2-3, with 11 middle bases fitting TRBD1. The DNA sequence is TGTGCCAGCAACTTATTAGGGACAGGGGGAGGAGATACGCAGTATTTT. Translated, it gives CASNLLGTGGGDTQYF.